This is a list of T cell receptor beta chains from one sample in a study of blood T cell repertoires in COVID-19. Sequenced by immunoSEQ multiplex PCR; TCRdb stores in-frame clones only, minus some. The table has 200,000 to 250,000 clones, 70% to 90% seen once. Sequencing was carried out using peripheral blood. Receptor source: a man aged 50 to 60 with acute or convalescent COVID-19. Each CDR3 is given with its conserved first and last residue. A D gene is named only where the DNA matches it firmly. Clone sizes are given selectively: once, few, many, or a class where the clone is expanded.

TRBJ1-2 | . | TRBV6-5 | . | TGTGCCAGCAGGATGGGACAAGACTATGGCTACACCTTC | CASRMGQDYGYTF
TRBJ2-5 | . | TRBV5-6 | TRBD1 | TGTGCCAGCAGCTTGGTGACAGGGGCGCAGGAGACCCAGTACTTC | CASSLVTGAQETQYF
TRBJ2-7 | . | TRBV12-3/TRBV12-4 | . | TGTGCCAGCAGTTTAGATGGAGGTCACGAGCAGTACTTC | CASSLDGGHEQYF
TRBJ2-7 | . | TRBV7-9 | TRBD1 | TGTGCCAGCAGTTCATCAATGGGACAGGCCTACGAGCAGTACTTC | CASSSSMGQAYEQYF
TRBJ1-5 | . | TRBV7-9 | . | TGTGCCAGCAGCTTAGGTCATAGCAATCAGCCCCAGCATTTT | CASSLGHSNQPQHF
TRBJ1-1 | . | TRBV18 | TRBD1 | TGTGCCAGCTCACGAGTAACAGGGGAACGGAACACTGAAGCTTTCTTT | CASSRVTGERNTEAFF
TRBJ1-2 | . | TRBV10-3 | TRBD1 | TGTGCCATCAGTGGGGACAGGGGCTATGGCTACACCTTC | CAISGDRGYGYTF
TRBJ2-7 | . | TRBV11-2 | . | TGTGCCAGCAGCTTAGATAGCGGAGCCTACGAGCAGTACTTC | CASSLDSGAYEQYF
TRBJ2-1 | . | TRBV4-1 | TRBD2 | TGCGCCAGCAGCCAAGAATCTTTACTAGCGGGGAAAAACAATGAGCAGTTCTTC | CASSQESLLAGKNNEQFF
TRBJ1-1 | once | TRBV28 | . | TGTGCCAGCAGTTTATCTTCCGGGTACACTGAAGCTTTCTTT | CASSLSSGYTEAFF
TRBJ1-6 | once | TRBV7-8 | . | TGTGCCAGCAGCGGGGACGGAGGGTCTCCGGATAATTCACCCCTCCACTTT | CASSGDGGSPDNSPLHF
TRBJ2-2 | . | TRBV30 | . | TGTGCCTGGAGGACAGGAAACACCGGGGAGCTGTTTTTT | CAWRTGNTGELFF
TRBJ2-3 | . | TRBV28 | TRBD2 | TGTGCCAGCACCCGAGGGCTAGCGGGAGACACAGATACGCAGTATTTT | CASTRGLAGDTDTQYF
TRBJ1-2 | . | TRBV30 | . | TGTGCCTGGAGTGTCAGGGACTTCATTACGGATGGCTACACCTTC | CAWSVRDFITDGYTF
TRBJ2-1 | . | TRBV10-3 | . | TGTGCCATCAGTGAGTCGGGGGGGCTAGCGGACCACTACAATGAGCAGTTCTTC | CAISESGGLADHYNEQFF
TRBJ1-2 | . | TRBV5-1 | . | TGCGCCAGCAGCTCAGGGGATGGCTATGGCTACACCTTC | CASSSGDGYGYTF
TRBJ1-3 | . | TRBV9 | TRBD1 | TGTGCCAGCAGCGTACAGACAGGGGAAGGAAACACCATATATTTT | CASSVQTGEGNTIYF
TRBJ2-3 | . | TRBV3-1/TRBV3-2 | . | TGTGCCAGCAGCCAAGATTGGGCGGGCGACGCTAGCACAGATACGCAGTATTTT | CASSQDWAGDASTDTQYF
TRBJ1-6 | . | TRBV27 | TRBD1 | TGTGCCAGTGGGGTAGACAGGGCTAACTCACCCCTCCACTTT | CASGVDRANSPLHF
TRBJ1-1 | . | TRBV5-4 | TRBD1 | TGTGCCAGCAGCTTGGGGGGCGGGGACAGCAAATCTATGAACACTGAAGCTTTCTTT | CASSLGGGDSKSMNTEAFF
TRBJ2-7 | . | TRBV7-9 | . | TGTGCCAGCAGCTTATGGGGCCGGAGCTCCTACAAGCAGTACTTC | CASSLWGRSSYKQYF
TRBJ2-7 | . | TRBV5-3 | . | TGTGCCAGAAGCTTTTTATACCCGGGTCCTTCCTACGAGCAGTACTTC | CARSFLYPGPSYEQYF
TRBJ2-7 | . | TRBV14 | TRBD1 | TGTGCCAGCAGCCACAGGGGGACAGGGGGCTACGAGCAGTACTTC | CASSHRGTGGYEQYF
TRBJ2-7 | . | TRBV4-1 | TRBD2 | TGCGCCAGCAGCCAATGGGAGACTAGCGGGGGGACGTACGAGCAGTACTTC | CASSQWETSGGTYEQYF
TRBJ1-5 | once | TRBV6-1 | . | TGTGCCAGCAGTGAACTGCCAGGGCAAAATCAGCCCCAGCATTTT | CASSELPGQNQPQHF
TRBJ2-3 | once | TRBV30 | . | TGTGCCTTGGCGGCAGGGGCCAAGGCAGATACGCAGTATTTT | CALAAGAKADTQYF
TRBJ1-2 | . | TRBV6-1 | . | TGTGCCAGCAGTGAATACCCCTCCGGGCAGGGCGGTGGCTACACCTTC | CASSEYPSGQGGGYTF
TRBJ2-2 | . | TRBV19 | TRBD2 | TGTGCCAGTAGCCGCGGCGGGAGATATGACACCGGGGAGCTGTTTTTT | CASSRGGRYDTGELFF
TRBJ2-7 | . | TRBV27 | TRBD2 | TGTGCCAGCAGTTTATACGGGAGGGCTCACGAGCAGTACTTC | CASSLYGRAHEQYF